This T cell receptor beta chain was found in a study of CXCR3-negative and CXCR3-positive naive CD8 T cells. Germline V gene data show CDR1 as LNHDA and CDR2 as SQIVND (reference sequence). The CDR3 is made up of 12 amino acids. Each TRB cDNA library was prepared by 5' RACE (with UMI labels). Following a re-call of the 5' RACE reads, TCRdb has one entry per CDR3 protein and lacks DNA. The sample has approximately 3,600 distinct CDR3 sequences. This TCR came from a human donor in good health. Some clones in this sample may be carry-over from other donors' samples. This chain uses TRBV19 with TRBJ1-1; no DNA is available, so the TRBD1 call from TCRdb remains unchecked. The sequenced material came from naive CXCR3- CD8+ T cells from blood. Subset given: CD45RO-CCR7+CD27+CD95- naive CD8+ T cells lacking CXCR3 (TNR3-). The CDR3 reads CASLGAGTEAFF.